This record looks at one T cell receptor (beta chain) sequence and its context. The record originates from a study of blood T cell repertoires in COVID-19. Study as a whole: T cells, B-cell-depleted T cells, or PBMCs provided the cDNA or gDNA that served as material.

As originally analysed: Nucleated cell number was recorded as an estimate derived from reference gene primer amplification. The assay was immunoSEQ multiplex PCR, and TCRdb's table has in-frame clones only and misses some. That table gives V, J and clone size, and the DNA gave D and trimming. The table has hundreds of thousands of clones, about 88% seen once. The receptor's source is a woman between 65 and 79 years old with COVID-19, enrolled during active disease. Sequencing used peripheral blood.

The CDR3 DNA sequence: TGTGCCAGTAGTACCTGGACAGGGTACACTGAAGCTTTCTTT. This sequence encodes CASSTWTGYTEAFF. The chain recombines TRBV19 with TRBJ1-1; TRBD1 matches at 8 bases. The V gene's germline CDR1 is LNHDA and CDR2 SQIVND (reference sequence). The CDR3 length is 14 residues. J was trimmed by 3 bases and V by 4 bases; bases with no gene match: 4.